A single sample gave rise to the 13 T cell receptor beta chains below, sequenced in a study of blood T cell repertoires in COVID-19. The data were produced by immunoSEQ multiplex PCR, yet TCRdb's version contains in-frame clones alone and is incomplete. The data hold some 270,000 clones, with around 90% observed a single time. The sample was peripheral blood. These receptors all come from a woman in her sixties with COVID-19, enrolled during active disease.

The rearrangement links TRBV19 to TRBJ1-1, with 10 nucleotides matching TRBD1. The CDR3 extends over 14 amino acids. J gave up 4 bases and V 4 bases, and 3 bases lay outside the gene matches. Per germline, CDR1 LNHDA and CDR2 SQIVND (reference sequence). The CDR3 coding sequence is TGTGCCAGTAGTACGACAGGGGGCGGCACTGAAGCTTTCTTT. This codes for CASSTTGGGTEAFF.

The J gene is TRBJ2-1, the V gene TRBV19, with D possibly matching TRBD2 (6 bases). The CDR3 consists of 16 residues. V was trimmed by 6 bases and J by 4 bases, leaving 19 bases between them. Germline lookup yields CDR1 LNHDA and CDR2 SQIVND (reference sequence). CDR3 nucleotides: TGTGCCAGTAGCACGACGGAGGGCGTCAGGTACAATGAGCAGTTCTTC. This sequence encodes CASSTTEGVRYNEQFF.

V usage is TRBV10-3 and J usage is TRBJ2-7; 9 bases line up with TRBD1. Per the germline V gene, CDR1 is ENHRY and CDR2 is SYGVKD. The trim removed 0 bases at V and 3 bases at J, leaving 3 bases unmatched. The CDR3 loop spans 15 amino acids. CDR3: CAISESATGGYEQYF. CDR3 DNA: TGTGCCATCAGTGAGTCTGCGACAGGGGGCTACGAGCAGTACTTC.

The chain couples TRBV27 to TRBJ1-1; D is unclear. This CDR3 is built from 13 residues. With 8 bases removed from V and 3 bases from J, the gap between germline ends came to 13 bases. From germline, CDR1 is MNHEY and CDR2 SMNVEV (reference sequence). This CDR3 is CASWVAAYTEAFF. The DNA of the CDR3 is TGTGCCAGCTGGGTAGCGGCGTACACTGAAGCTTTCTTT.

J is TRBJ1-5 and V is TRBV19; tentative D call: TRBD1 (6 bases). Trimming shortened V by 4 bases and J by 1 base, and 8 bases separated the two germline ends. Germline lookup yields CDR1 LNHDA and CDR2 SQIVND (reference sequence). There are 14 residues in the CDR3. The CDR3 here is CASSRTASNQPQHF. The CDR3 nucleotides are TGTGCCAGTAGTAGGACAGCAAGCAATCAGCCCCAGCATTTT.

The chain is built from TRBV29-1 and TRBJ1-1; D unclear. The ends were cut back, 6 bases at V and 1 base at J, with 12 bases in the middle. The CDR3 has 13 amino acids. The germline V gene encodes CDR1 SQVTM and CDR2 ANQGSEA. In nucleotides, the CDR3 is TGCAGCGTCGCGCCGACTGGGAACACTGAAGCTTTCTTT. Its protein is CSVAPTGNTEAFF.

The chain is built from TRBV19 and TRBJ1-5, with D maybe TRBD1 (6 bases). Trimming took off 4 bases at V and 3 bases at J, with 10 bases between the two ends. From germline, CDR1 is LNHDA and CDR2 SQIVND (reference sequence). This CDR3 has 14 amino acids. CDR3 sequence reads: CASSTWTDNQPQHF. In nucleotides, the CDR3 is TGTGCCAGTAGTACCTGGACAGACAATCAGCCCCAGCATTTT.

The chain links TRBV3-1 (or the pseudogene TRBV3-2) to TRBJ1-3, with D unclear. In germline, CDR1 is LGHDT, CDR2 YNNKEL (reference sequence). The CDR3 consists of 16 residues. V was trimmed by 4 bases and J by 0 bases, leaving 13 bases between them. This chain's CDR3 is CASSLAGFGSGNTIYF. CDR3 in DNA: TGTGCCAGCAGCCTTGCCGGGTTTGGCTCTGGAAACACCATATATTTT.

This clone has just one count. The V gene is TRBV19, the J gene TRBJ1-2; D may be TRBD1 (5 bases). Between the trimmed V and J ends, which lost 3 bases and 2 bases, there was a span of 10 bases. The CDR3 has 14 amino acids. CDR1 and CDR2 from the germline V gene are LNHDA and SQIVND (reference sequence). CDR3 sequence: CASSIAEGNYGYTF. In DNA, the CDR3 is TGTGCCAGTAGTATTGCGGAGGGGAACTATGGCTACACCTTC.

The chain links TRBV7-2 to TRBJ2-1; 9 bases align to TRBD2. The CDR3 is 16 residues long. With 2 bases clipped from V and 2 bases from J, the junction kept 4 bases outside the gene matches. CDR1 SGHTA and CDR2 FQGNSA come from the germline V gene. The CDR3 coding sequence is TGTGCCAGCAGCTTATGGGCGGGGGGGCCCTACAATGAGCAGTTCTTC. Amino acid sequence: CASSLWAGGPYNEQFF.

The chain carries TRBV19 and TRBJ2-2; 8 bases fit TRBD1. V lost 8 bases, J lost 5 bases, and 10 bases stayed unmatched. Germline V gene lookup returns CDR1 LNHDA and CDR2 SQIVND (reference sequence). The CDR3 sequence is 15 residues long. The CDR3: CASCPGQVGTGELFF. Here the CDR3 DNA reads TGTGCCAGTTGTCCGGGACAGGTCGGAACCGGGGAGCTGTTTTTT.

The CDR3 DNA sequence: TGTGCCAGCAGCTTGGCCGGGGGGGCAGGAGAGACCCAGTACTTC. Translation: CASSLAGGAGETQYF. The V gene is TRBV5-4, the J gene TRBJ2-5; TRBD2 matches 8 bases. Germline lookup yields CDR1 SGHNT and CDR2 YYREEE (reference sequence). The CDR3 runs to 15 residues. The V and J ends lost 0 bases and 4 bases, in that order; junction bases with no gene match: 5.

This sequence joins TRBV5-1 and TRBJ1-1, with a tentative D call TRBD1 (6 bases). The germline CDR1 and CDR2 sequences are SGHRS and YFSETQ. The CDR3 spans 15 residues. V was trimmed by 0 bases and J by 6 bases, leaving 15 bases between them. As DNA, the CDR3 is TGCGCCAGCAGCTTGGATGGGGGGGCTGTGGCTGAAGCTTTCTTT. It codes for CASSLDGGAVAEAFF.